This T cell receptor beta chain was retrieved from a study of prognosis after radiotherapy for stage I lung cancer. Genomic DNA provided the template from which TCR beta CDR3 was amplified by two-round multiplex PCR. First-round PCR employed TRBV- and TRBJ-specific primers for each gene. TCRdb ran MiXCR on the multiplex PCR reads and lists one entry per CDR3 protein. The table records around 15,000 distinct CDR3 sequences, just under 45% of them present only once. The germline V gene has CDR1 SGHRS and CDR2 YFSETQ. Trimming removed 0 bases from V and 6 bases from J; junction bases left unmatched: 10. This CDR3 has 18 residues.

This sample comprised PBMCs, obtained before or after stereotactic body radiation therapy (not recorded which). The clonotype comes from a donor of 50 years or more with non-small cell lung cancer. The rearrangement uses TRBV5-1 and TRBJ2-2; 11 nucleotides agree with TRBD2. CDR3 sequence reads: CASSLELAGVGSAGELFF. The CDR3 coding sequence is TGCGCCAGCAGCTTGGAACTAGCGGGAGTTGGTAGCGCCGGGGAGCTGTTTTTT.